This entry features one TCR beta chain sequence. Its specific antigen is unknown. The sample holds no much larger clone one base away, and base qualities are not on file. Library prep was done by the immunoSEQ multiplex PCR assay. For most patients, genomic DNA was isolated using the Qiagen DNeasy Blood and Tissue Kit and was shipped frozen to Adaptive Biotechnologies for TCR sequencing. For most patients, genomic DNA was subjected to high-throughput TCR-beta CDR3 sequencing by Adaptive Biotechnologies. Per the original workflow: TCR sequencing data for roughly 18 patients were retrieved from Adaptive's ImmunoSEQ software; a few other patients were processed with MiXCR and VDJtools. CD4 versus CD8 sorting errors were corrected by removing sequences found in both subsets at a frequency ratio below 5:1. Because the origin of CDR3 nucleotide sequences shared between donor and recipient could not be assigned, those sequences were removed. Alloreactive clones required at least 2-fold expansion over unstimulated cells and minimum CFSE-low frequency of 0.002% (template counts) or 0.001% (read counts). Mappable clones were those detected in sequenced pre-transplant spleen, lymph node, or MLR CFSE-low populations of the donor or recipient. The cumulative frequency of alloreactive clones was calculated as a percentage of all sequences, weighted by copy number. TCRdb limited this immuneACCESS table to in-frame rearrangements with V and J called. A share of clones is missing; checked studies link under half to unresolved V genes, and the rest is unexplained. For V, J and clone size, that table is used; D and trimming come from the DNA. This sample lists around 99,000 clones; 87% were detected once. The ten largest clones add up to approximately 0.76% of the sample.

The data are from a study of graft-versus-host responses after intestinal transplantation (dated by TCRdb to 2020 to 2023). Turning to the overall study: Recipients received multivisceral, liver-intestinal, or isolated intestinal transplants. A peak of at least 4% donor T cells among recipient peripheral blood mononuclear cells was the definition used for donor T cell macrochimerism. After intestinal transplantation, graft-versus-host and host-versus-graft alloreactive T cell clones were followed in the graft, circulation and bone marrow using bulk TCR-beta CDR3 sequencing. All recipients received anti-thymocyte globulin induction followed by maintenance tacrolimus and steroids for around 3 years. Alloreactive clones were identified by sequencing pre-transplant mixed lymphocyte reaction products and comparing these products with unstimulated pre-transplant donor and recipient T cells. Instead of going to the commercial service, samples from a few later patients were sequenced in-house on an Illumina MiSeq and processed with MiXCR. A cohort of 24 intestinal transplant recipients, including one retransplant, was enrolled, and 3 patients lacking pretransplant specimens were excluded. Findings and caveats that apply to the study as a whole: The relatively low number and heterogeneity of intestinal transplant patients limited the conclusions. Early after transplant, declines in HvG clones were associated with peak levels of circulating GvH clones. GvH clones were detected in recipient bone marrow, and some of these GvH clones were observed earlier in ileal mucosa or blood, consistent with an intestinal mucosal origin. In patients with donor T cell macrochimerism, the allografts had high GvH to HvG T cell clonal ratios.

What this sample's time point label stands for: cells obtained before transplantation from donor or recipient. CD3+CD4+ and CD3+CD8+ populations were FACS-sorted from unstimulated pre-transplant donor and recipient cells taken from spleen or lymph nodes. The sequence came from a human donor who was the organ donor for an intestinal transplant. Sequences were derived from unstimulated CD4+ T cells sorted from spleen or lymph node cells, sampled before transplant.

The CDR3 reads as follows: CASSTRLGYTF. The sequenced DNA is TGTGCCAGCAGTACTCGACTAGGCTACACCTTC. Rearrangement joined TRBV28 to TRBJ1-2; the D gene is unclear. From its cysteine to its phenylalanine, the CDR3 spans 11 amino acids. Here the CDR3 DNA is all that survives: 33 bases in frame from base 1. CDR1 and CDR2, looked up from the germline V gene, are MDHEN and SYDVKM. V is pared back by 5 bases and J by 8 bases, with 9 bases lying between the germline termini.